A selection of T cell receptor beta chains follows, all from one sample in a study of blood T cells in healthy people across ages. TCRdb recomputed calls from the 5' RACE reads with MiXCR, one row per CDR3 protein. There are under 2 million distinct CDR3 sequences in the sample; about 35% occur only once, and 11% lies in the top ten. Sequencing was carried out using blood. These receptors all stem from a woman in her twenties or thirties in good health. Each CDR3 is given with its conserved first and last residue. Each record gives: clone size, V gene, J gene, D gene, CDR3 protein. A D gene is named only where the DNA matches it firmly. Where a row states a size, it is once, few, many or the class of an expanded clone; other rows omit it.

abundance: few; v_gene: TRBV12-3/TRBV12-4; j_gene: TRBJ1-2; d_gene: TRBD1; CDR3aa: CASSSAGTGGGYTF
abundance: few; v_gene: TRBV7-9; j_gene: TRBJ2-7; d_gene: .; CDR3aa: CASSLVVPNEQYF
abundance: few; v_gene: TRBV27; j_gene: TRBJ2-7; d_gene: .; CDR3aa: CASTGGVRDRHSYEQYF
abundance: few; v_gene: TRBV4-1; j_gene: TRBJ1-1; d_gene: .; CDR3aa: CASSQEGGLLTEAFF
abundance: few; v_gene: TRBV4-1; j_gene: TRBJ2-7; d_gene: .; CDR3aa: CASRGGGSNYEQYF
abundance: .; v_gene: TRBV20-1; j_gene: TRBJ2-1; d_gene: .; CDR3aa: CSAQGGGGLTYNEQFF
abundance: once; v_gene: TRBV18; j_gene: .; d_gene: .; CDR3aa: CASSPNLEGTQYF
abundance: .; v_gene: TRBV7-2; j_gene: TRBJ2-1; d_gene: .; CDR3aa: CASSLWGENYNEQFF
abundance: .; v_gene: TRBV3-1; j_gene: TRBJ2-7; d_gene: .; CDR3aa: CASSSDPASEQYF
abundance: .; v_gene: TRBV20-1; j_gene: TRBJ2-7; d_gene: TRBD2; CDR3aa: CKTQMAGEWGEQYF
abundance: few; v_gene: TRBV10-2; j_gene: TRBJ2-7; d_gene: TRBD2; CDR3aa: CATESGAGSYEQYF
abundance: few; v_gene: TRBV9; j_gene: TRBJ2-7; d_gene: .; CDR3aa: CASSGGLYPYEQYF
abundance: .; v_gene: TRBV27; j_gene: TRBJ2-5; d_gene: .; CDR3aa: CASSSRNAETQYF
abundance: once; v_gene: TRBV20-1; j_gene: TRBJ2-1; d_gene: .; CDR3aa: CSAGRLVSSYNEQFF
abundance: .; v_gene: TRBV20-1; j_gene: TRBJ2-3; d_gene: TRBD1; CDR3aa: CSAIRGRVEKPTQYF
abundance: .; v_gene: TRBV7-3; j_gene: TRBJ2-2; d_gene: .; CDR3aa: CASSLSPLGRTSGELFF